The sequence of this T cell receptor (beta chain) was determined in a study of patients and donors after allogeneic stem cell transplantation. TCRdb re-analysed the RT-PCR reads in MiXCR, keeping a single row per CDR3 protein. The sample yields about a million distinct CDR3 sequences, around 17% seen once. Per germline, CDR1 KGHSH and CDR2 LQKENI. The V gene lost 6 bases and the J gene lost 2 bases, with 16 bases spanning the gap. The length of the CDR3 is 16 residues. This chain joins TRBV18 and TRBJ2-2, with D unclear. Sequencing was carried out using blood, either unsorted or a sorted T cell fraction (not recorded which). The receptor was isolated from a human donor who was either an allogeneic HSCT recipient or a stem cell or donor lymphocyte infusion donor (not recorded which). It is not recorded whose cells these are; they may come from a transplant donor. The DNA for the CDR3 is TGTGCCAGCTCCGTCCGGACCGGAAAAAACACCGGGGAGCTGTTTTTT. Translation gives CASSVRTGKNTGELFF.